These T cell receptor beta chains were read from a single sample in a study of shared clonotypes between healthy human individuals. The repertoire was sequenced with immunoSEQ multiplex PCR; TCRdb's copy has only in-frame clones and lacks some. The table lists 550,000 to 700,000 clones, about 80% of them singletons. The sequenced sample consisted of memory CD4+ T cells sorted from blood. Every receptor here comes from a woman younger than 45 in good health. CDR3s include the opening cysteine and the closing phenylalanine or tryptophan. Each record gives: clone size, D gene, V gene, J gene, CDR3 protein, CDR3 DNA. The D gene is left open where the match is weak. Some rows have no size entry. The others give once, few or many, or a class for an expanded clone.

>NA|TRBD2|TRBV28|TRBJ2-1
CASRRGLAGNNEQFF
TGTGCCAGCAGACGAGGACTAGCGGGCAACAATGAGCAGTTCTTC
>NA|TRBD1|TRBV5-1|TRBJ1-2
CASSPSLDRAGYTF
TGCGCCAGCAGCCCCTCCCTAGACAGGGCCGGCTACACCTTC
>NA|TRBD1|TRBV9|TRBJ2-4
CASSGADRGQAKNIQYF
TGTGCCAGCAGCGGGGCGGACAGGGGGCAAGCCAAAAACATTCAGTACTTC
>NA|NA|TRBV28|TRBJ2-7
CASSFGLQGRYF
TGTGCCAGCAGTTTCGGGCTACAGGGACGGTACTTC
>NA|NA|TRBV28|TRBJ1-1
CASRGGEGTEAFF
TGTGCCAGCAGGGGCGGTGAGGGCACTGAAGCTTTCTTT
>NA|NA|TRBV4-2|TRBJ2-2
CASSQEGGGVAGELFF
TGTGCCAGCAGCCAAGAGGGAGGGGGAGTTGCCGGGGAGCTGTTTTTT
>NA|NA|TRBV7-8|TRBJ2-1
CASSLGSTAIGYNEQFF
TGTGCCAGCAGCCTCGGCAGTACCGCAATCGGGTACAATGAGCAGTTCTTC
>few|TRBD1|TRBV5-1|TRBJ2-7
CASSWGDRDSYEQYF
TGCGCCAGCAGCTGGGGGGACAGGGACTCCTACGAGCAGTACTTC
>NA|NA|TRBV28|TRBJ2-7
CASSLGFRGNEQYF
TGTGCCAGCAGTTTAGGGTTTAGGGGAAACGAGCAGTACTTC
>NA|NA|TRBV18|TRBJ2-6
CASSPQMGYGANVLTF
TGTGCCAGCTCACCACAAATGGGGTACGGGGCCAACGTCCTGACTTTC
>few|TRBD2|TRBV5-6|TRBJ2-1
CASSPNLGLADHNEQFF
TGTGCCAGCAGCCCCAATTTGGGACTAGCCGATCACAATGAGCAGTTCTTC
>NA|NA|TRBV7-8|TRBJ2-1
CASRLTQGGEQFF
TGTGCCAGCAGACTTACTCAGGGCGGGGAGCAGTTCTTC
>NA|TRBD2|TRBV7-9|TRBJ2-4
CASSVTSGILAKNIQYF
TGTGCCAGCAGCGTGACTAGCGGGATCCTAGCCAAAAACATTCAGTACTTC
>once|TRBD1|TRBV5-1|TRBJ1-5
CASSPGQGSWQPQHF
TGCGCCAGCAGCCCGGGACAGGGGAGTTGGCAGCCCCAGCATTTT
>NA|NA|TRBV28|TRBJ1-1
CASLHRDLNTEAFF
TGTGCCAGCTTACACAGGGACTTGAACACTGAAGCTTTCTTT
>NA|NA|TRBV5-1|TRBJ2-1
CASSSDGNEQFF
TGCGCCAGCAGCTCGGACGGAAATGAGCAGTTCTTC
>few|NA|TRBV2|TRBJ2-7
CASSGGYFSYEQYF
TGTGCCAGCAGTGGTGGCTATTTCTCCTACGAGCAGTACTTC
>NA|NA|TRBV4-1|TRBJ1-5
CASSQGFGEPQHF
TGCGCCAGCAGCCAAGGCTTTGGAGAGCCCCAGCATTTT
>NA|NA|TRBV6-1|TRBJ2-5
CASSDPGWEETQYF
TGTGCCAGCAGTGACCCAGGGTGGGAAGAGACCCAGTACTTC
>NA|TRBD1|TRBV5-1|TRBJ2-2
CASSLGDRGTGELFF
TGCGCCAGCAGCTTGGGGGACAGGGGAACCGGGGAGCTGTTTTTT
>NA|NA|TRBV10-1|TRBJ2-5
CASSRTPKETQYF
TGCGCCAGCAGTAGGACACCAAAAGAGACCCAGTACTTC
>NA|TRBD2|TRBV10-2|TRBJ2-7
CASRDELAGGRSYEQYF
TGCGCCAGCAGGGACGAACTAGCGGGAGGCCGCTCCTACGAGCAGTACTTC
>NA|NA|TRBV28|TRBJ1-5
CASSFSNQPQHF
TGTGCCAGCAGTTTCAGCAATCAGCCCCAGCATTTT